These T cell receptor beta chains were read from a single sample in a study of T cell repertoires in cytomegalovirus infection. TCRdb recomputed calls from the reads with MiXCR, one row per CDR3 protein. The data hold around 240,000 distinct CDR3 sequences, with roughly 22% observed a single time. The sample taken for sequencing was CD8+ T cells from PBMCs. These receptors originate from a human donor in good health (CMV status not recorded). Some clones in this sample may be carry-over from other donors' samples. The CDR3 runs from the conserved cysteine through the conserved F or W. Each record gives: V gene, J gene, D gene, clone size, CDR3 protein, CDR3 DNA. D genes are given only for firm matches. The size of a clone is reported for some rows only, either as once, few or many, or as a class for expanded clones.

V gene: TRBV28
J gene: TRBJ2-2
D gene: .
clone size: few
CDR3 protein: CASSRVSGELFF
CDR3 DNA: TGTGCCAGCTCAAGGGTATCCGGGGAGCTGTTTTTT

V gene: TRBV7-6
J gene: TRBJ1-2
D gene: .
clone size: many
CDR3 protein: CASSPGLGMVRAYGYTF
CDR3 DNA: TGTGCCAGCAGCCCAGGATTGGGGATGGTGCGGGCCTATGGCTACACCTTC

V gene: TRBV19
J gene: TRBJ1-5
D gene: .
clone size: few
CDR3 protein: CASTSWDHQPQHF
CDR3 DNA: TGTGCCAGTACCTCTTGGGACCATCAGCCCCAGCATTTT

V gene: TRBV29-1
J gene: TRBJ2-7
D gene: .
clone size: many
CDR3 protein: CSVGLGPDYEQYF
CDR3 DNA: TGCAGCGTTGGGTTGGGACCCGACTACGAGCAGTACTTC

V gene: TRBV20-1
J gene: TRBJ2-1
D gene: TRBD2
clone size: .
CDR3 protein: CSARGYSGGRNEQFF
CDR3 DNA: TGCAGTGCTAGAGGCTATAGCGGGGGGCGTAATGAGCAGTTCTTC

V gene: TRBV20-1
J gene: TRBJ1-2
D gene: TRBD1
clone size: .
CDR3 protein: CSAVGQGGYTF
CDR3 DNA: TGCAGTGCAGTAGGACAGGGTGGCTACACCTTC

V gene: TRBV7-9
J gene: TRBJ2-1
D gene: .
clone size: .
CDR3 protein: CASSKGLSDNEQFF
CDR3 DNA: TGTGCCAGCAGCAAAGGGCTATCTGACAATGAGCAGTTCTTC

V gene: TRBV5-4
J gene: TRBJ2-3
D gene: TRBD2
clone size: .
CDR3 protein: CASSLEAGGLPDTQYF
CDR3 DNA: TGTGCCAGCAGCTTGGAAGCGGGGGGGCTCCCAGATACGCAGTATTTT

V gene: TRBV7-6
J gene: TRBJ1-5
D gene: .
clone size: many
CDR3 protein: CASSASNSNQPQHF
CDR3 DNA: TGTGCCAGCAGCGCTTCTAATAGCAATCAGCCCCAGCATTTT

V gene: TRBV29-1
J gene: TRBJ1-6
D gene: TRBD1
clone size: .
CDR3 protein: CSVQQDRAGSPLHF
CDR3 DNA: TGCAGCGTTCAACAGGACAGGGCGGGATCACCCCTCCACTTT

V gene: TRBV19
J gene: TRBJ2-1
D gene: TRBD1
clone size: once
CDR3 protein: CASSIPLDRGPRNEQFF
CDR3 DNA: TGTGCCAGTAGTATCCCCCTCGACAGGGGTCCACGCAATGAGCAGTTCTTC

V gene: TRBV5-6
J gene: TRBJ2-7
D gene: TRBD1
clone size: few
CDR3 protein: CASSADRDGEQYF
CDR3 DNA: TGTGCCAGCAGCGCGGACAGGGATGGAGAGCAGTACTTC

V gene: TRBV15
J gene: TRBJ2-1
D gene: .
clone size: few
CDR3 protein: CATSRDPLGPPSYNEQFF
CDR3 DNA: TGTGCCACCAGCAGAGACCCCCTAGGACCCCCATCCTACAATGAGCAGTTCTTC

V gene: TRBV20-1
J gene: TRBJ1-5
D gene: .
clone size: few
CDR3 protein: CSARDVGRDNNQPQHF
CDR3 DNA: TGCAGTGCTAGAGATGTGGGGCGGGATAACAATCAGCCCCAGCATTTT

V gene: TRBV13
J gene: TRBJ1-2
D gene: .
clone size: few
CDR3 protein: CASSLVTGFNYGYTF
CDR3 DNA: TGTGCCAGCAGCTTAGTCACCGGATTTAACTATGGCTACACCTTC

V gene: TRBV28
J gene: TRBJ2-1
D gene: TRBD2
clone size: .
CDR3 protein: CASSPPSGGVGEQFF
CDR3 DNA: TGTGCCAGCAGTCCTCCTAGCGGGGGGGTCGGTGAGCAGTTCTTC

V gene: TRBV29-1
J gene: TRBJ1-2
D gene: .
clone size: .
CDR3 protein: CSVEDPPEGYTF
CDR3 DNA: TGCAGCGTTGAAGATCCGCCGGAAGGCTACACCTTC

V gene: TRBV27
J gene: TRBJ2-3
D gene: TRBD2
clone size: few
CDR3 protein: CASSLYNLPGGPVDTQYF
CDR3 DNA: TGTGCCAGCAGTCTATATAACTTACCGGGGGGGCCAGTGGATACGCAGTATTTT

V gene: TRBV20-1
J gene: TRBJ1-4
D gene: .
clone size: few
CDR3 protein: CSARDSSLRPNEKLFF
CDR3 DNA: TGCAGTGCTAGAGATTCCTCTCTGAGACCTAATGAAAAACTGTTTTTT

V gene: TRBV27
J gene: TRBJ2-7
D gene: .
clone size: many
CDR3 protein: CASSFRAGNSDEQYF
CDR3 DNA: TGTGCCAGCAGTTTTCGGGCAGGGAATTCCGACGAGCAGTACTTC

V gene: TRBV7-6
J gene: TRBJ1-4
D gene: .
clone size: .
CDR3 protein: CASSLDATNEKLFF
CDR3 DNA: TGTGCCAGCAGCTTAGATGCAACTAATGAAAAACTGTTTTTT

V gene: TRBV29-1
J gene: TRBJ2-5
D gene: TRBD2
clone size: once
CDR3 protein: CSVWRGAVETQYF
CDR3 DNA: TGCAGCGTTTGGCGGGGGGCGGTAGAGACCCAGTACTTC

V gene: TRBV12-5
J gene: TRBJ2-4
D gene: .
clone size: .
CDR3 protein: CASGLVPTVPKWIQYF
CDR3 DNA: TGTGCTAGTGGTTTGGTACCGACAGTGCCAAAATGGATTCAGTACTTC

V gene: TRBV20-1
J gene: TRBJ2-3
D gene: .
clone size: once
CDR3 protein: CSAHPRGLSTDTQYF
CDR3 DNA: TGCAGTGCTCATCCCCGGGGGTTGAGCACAGATACGCAGTATTTT

V gene: TRBV2
J gene: TRBJ2-5
D gene: .
clone size: .
CDR3 protein: CASSEGGTATDF
CDR3 DNA: TGTGCCAGCAGTGAAGGGGGGACTGCCACAGACTTC

V gene: TRBV28
J gene: TRBJ2-7
D gene: .
clone size: few
CDR3 protein: CATSEGGEQYF
CDR3 DNA: TGTGCTACCTCCGAGGGGGGGGAGCAGTACTTC

V gene: TRBV3-1
J gene: TRBJ1-1
D gene: .
clone size: many
CDR3 protein: CASSRHSRGNTEAFF
CDR3 DNA: TGTGCCAGCAGCCGACACTCCAGGGGTAACACTGAAGCTTTCTTT

V gene: TRBV9
J gene: TRBJ1-2
D gene: TRBD1
clone size: .
CDR3 protein: CASSVGDRPNYGYTF
CDR3 DNA: TGTGCCAGCAGCGTTGGGGACAGACCTAACTATGGCTACACCTTC

V gene: TRBV2
J gene: TRBJ2-5
D gene: .
clone size: few
CDR3 protein: CASSFRPTETQYF
CDR3 DNA: TGTGCCAGCAGTTTTCGACCCACAGAGACCCAGTACTTC

V gene: TRBV7-8
J gene: TRBJ2-7
D gene: TRBD1
clone size: few
CDR3 protein: CASSSGQGVYEQYF
CDR3 DNA: TGTGCCAGCAGCTCGGGACAGGGAGTCTACGAGCAGTACTTC

V gene: TRBV3-1
J gene: TRBJ2-1
D gene: TRBD1
clone size: .
CDR3 protein: CASSPPDRDEQFF
CDR3 DNA: TGTGCCAGCAGCCCCCCGGACAGGGATGAGCAGTTCTTC

V gene: TRBV2
J gene: TRBJ1-2
D gene: TRBD1
clone size: many
CDR3 protein: CASTGDRAKDGYTF
CDR3 DNA: TGTGCCAGCACGGGGGACAGGGCAAAGGATGGCTACACCTTC

V gene: TRBV7-8
J gene: TRBJ2-5
D gene: TRBD1
clone size: .
CDR3 protein: CASGPWTGGQQETQYF
CDR3 DNA: TGTGCCAGCGGACCTTGGACAGGGGGACAACAAGAGACCCAGTACTTC

V gene: TRBV24-1
J gene: TRBJ2-1
D gene: .
clone size: few
CDR3 protein: CATSDWTASSYNEQFF
CDR3 DNA: TGTGCCACCAGTGACTGGACAGCGAGCTCCTACAATGAGCAGTTCTTC

V gene: TRBV28
J gene: TRBJ2-3
D gene: TRBD2
clone size: .
CDR3 protein: CTSSSKLAGGRSSTDTQYF
CDR3 DNA: TGTACCAGCAGTTCTAAACTAGCGGGGGGCCGGAGCTCCACAGATACGCAGTATTTT

V gene: TRBV2
J gene: TRBJ2-1
D gene: TRBD2
clone size: many
CDR3 protein: CASSGGGSYNEQFF
CDR3 DNA: TGTGCCAGCAGCGGGGGGGGGTCATACAATGAGCAGTTCTTC

V gene: TRBV7-9
J gene: TRBJ2-5
D gene: TRBD2
clone size: .
CDR3 protein: CASSQGLAAETQYF
CDR3 DNA: TGTGCCAGCAGCCAGGGACTAGCGGCAGAGACCCAGTACTTC

V gene: TRBV7-2
J gene: TRBJ2-1
D gene: .
clone size: .
CDR3 protein: CASSLISTQPKFF
CDR3 DNA: TGTGCCAGCAGCTTAATTTCGACTCAACCCAAGTTCTTC

V gene: TRBV7-9
J gene: TRBJ2-1
D gene: TRBD1
clone size: many
CDR3 protein: CASSRLGQGEYNEQFF
CDR3 DNA: TGTGCCAGCAGCCGTTTGGGACAGGGAGAGTACAATGAGCAGTTCTTC

V gene: TRBV7-8
J gene: TRBJ2-2
D gene: TRBD2
clone size: many
CDR3 protein: CASSLVRWTSGGSLAGELFF
CDR3 DNA: TGTGCCAGCAGCTTAGTTCGTTGGACTAGCGGGGGGTCCCTCGCCGGGGAGCTGTTTTTT

V gene: TRBV7-6
J gene: TRBJ1-1
D gene: .
clone size: many
CDR3 protein: CASSNTGNTEAFF
CDR3 DNA: TGTGCCAGCAGCAATACAGGAAACACTGAAGCTTTCTTT

V gene: TRBV19
J gene: TRBJ2-1
D gene: TRBD2
clone size: .
CDR3 protein: CASSVSSGGNEQFF
CDR3 DNA: TGTGCCAGTAGTGTTTCTAGCGGGGGGAATGAGCAGTTCTTC

V gene: TRBV2
J gene: TRBJ2-1
D gene: TRBD1
clone size: .
CDR3 protein: CASKRDSSSYNEQFF
CDR3 DNA: TGTGCCAGCAAAAGGGACAGCAGCTCCTACAATGAGCAGTTCTTC

V gene: TRBV2
J gene: TRBJ2-5
D gene: .
clone size: few
CDR3 protein: CASREKGGARTQYF
CDR3 DNA: TGTGCCAGCAGGGAGAAGGGGGGGGCCAGGACCCAGTACTTC